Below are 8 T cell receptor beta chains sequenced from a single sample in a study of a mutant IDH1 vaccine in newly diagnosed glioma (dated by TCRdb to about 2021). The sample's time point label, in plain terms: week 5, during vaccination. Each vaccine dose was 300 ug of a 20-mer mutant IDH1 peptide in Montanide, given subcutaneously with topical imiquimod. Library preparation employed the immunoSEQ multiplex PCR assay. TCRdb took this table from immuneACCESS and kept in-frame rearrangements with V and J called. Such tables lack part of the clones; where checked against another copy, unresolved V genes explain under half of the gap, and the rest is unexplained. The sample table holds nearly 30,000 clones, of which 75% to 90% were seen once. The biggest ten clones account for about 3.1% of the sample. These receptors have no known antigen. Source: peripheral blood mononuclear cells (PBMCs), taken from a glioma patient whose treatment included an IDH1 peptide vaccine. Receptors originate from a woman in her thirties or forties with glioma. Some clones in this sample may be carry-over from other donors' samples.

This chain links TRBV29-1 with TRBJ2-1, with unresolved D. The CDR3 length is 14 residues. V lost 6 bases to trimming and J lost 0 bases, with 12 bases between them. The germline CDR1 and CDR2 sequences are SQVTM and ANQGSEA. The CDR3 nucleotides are TGCAGCGTCCCCGGATCCAGCTCCTACAATGAGCAGTTCTTC. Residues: CSVPGSSSYNEQFF.

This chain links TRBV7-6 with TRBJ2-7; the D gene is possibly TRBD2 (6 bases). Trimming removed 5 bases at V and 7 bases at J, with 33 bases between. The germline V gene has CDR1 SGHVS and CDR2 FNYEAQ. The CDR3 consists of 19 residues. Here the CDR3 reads CASSPGGGLLHLLSGEQYF. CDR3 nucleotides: TGTGCCAGCAGCCCCGGGGGAGGACTCCTACATCTTCTTTCGGGAGAGCAGTACTTC.

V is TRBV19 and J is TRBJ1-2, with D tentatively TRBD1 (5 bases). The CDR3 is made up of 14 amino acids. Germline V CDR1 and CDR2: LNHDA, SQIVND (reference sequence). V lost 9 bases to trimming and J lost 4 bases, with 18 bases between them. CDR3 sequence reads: CASLPGPWTYGYTF. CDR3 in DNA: TGTGCCAGCCTTCCGGGACCCTGGACCTATGGCTACACCTTC.

CDR3 coding DNA: TGTGCCAGCAGCGTAGCTGGGGAAAGCAATCAGCCCCAGCATTTT. It encodes CASSVAGESNQPQHF. The genes are TRBV9 and TRBJ1-5; D is undetermined. Trimming removed 0 bases from V and 1 base from J, with 8 bases in between. Germline-derived CDR1 and CDR2 are SGDLS and YYNGEE. This CDR3 has 15 amino acids.

CDR3 protein: CASSYSAASADTIYF. The CDR3 DNA follows: TGTGCCAGCAGTTACTCGGCCGCCTCTGCTGACACCATATATTTT. This chain links TRBV6-5 with TRBJ1-3; no clear D gene. This CDR3 spans 15 amino acids. Trimming took 0 bases from V and 8 from J, leaving 14 bases between them. Germline loops: CDR1 MNHEY, CDR2 SVGAGI.

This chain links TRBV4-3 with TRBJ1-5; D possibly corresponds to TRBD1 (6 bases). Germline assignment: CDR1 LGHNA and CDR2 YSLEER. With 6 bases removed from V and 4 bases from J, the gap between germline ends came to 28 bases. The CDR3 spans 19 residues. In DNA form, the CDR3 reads TGCGCCAGCAGTATTCAGGTGTTGGGGGCGACCACGTCGAATCAGCCCCAGCATTTT. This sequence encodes CASSIQVLGATTSNQPQHF.

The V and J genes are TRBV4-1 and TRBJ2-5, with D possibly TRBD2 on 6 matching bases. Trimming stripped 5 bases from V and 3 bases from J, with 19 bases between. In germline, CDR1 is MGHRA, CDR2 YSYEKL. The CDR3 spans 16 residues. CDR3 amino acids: CASSSLGRDFKETQYF. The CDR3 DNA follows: TGCGCCAGCAGCAGCCTCGGGCGGGACTTTAAAGAGACCCAGTACTTC.

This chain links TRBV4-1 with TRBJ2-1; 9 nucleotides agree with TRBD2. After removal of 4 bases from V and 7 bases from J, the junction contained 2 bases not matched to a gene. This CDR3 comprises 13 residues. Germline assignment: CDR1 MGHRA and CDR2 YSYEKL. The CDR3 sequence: CASSLAGVNEQFF. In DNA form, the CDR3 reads TGCGCCAGCAGCCTAGCGGGGGTGAATGAGCAGTTCTTC.